This T cell receptor beta chain was captured in a study of CD8 T cells in Susac syndrome. Overall study results and limits: The CD4+ T cell repertoires in Susac syndrome did not show any clonal expansion.

V lost 6 bases, J lost 5 bases, and 8 bases lay in between. Germline lookup yields CDR1 MNHEY and CDR2 SVGAGI. The CDR3 consists of 11 residues. RNA was extracted with the RNeasy kit, and a quantity of about 0.45 to 1 ug was reverse transcribed using random hexamers. TCRdb reanalysed the immunoSEQ multiplex PCR reads using MiXCR and keeps one entry per CDR3 protein. In the table there are some 150,000 distinct CDR3 sequences, 85% to 95% of which are singletons. About this clonotype: The antigen is not known.

The sample consisted of CD4+ T cells from PBMCs. The chain employs TRBV6-5 and TRBJ2-7; D possibly corresponds to TRBD2 (5 bases). The source is a human donor with Susac syndrome. CDR3 DNA: TGTGCCAGCAGCTCGGGGAACGAGCAGTACTTC. This sequence encodes CASSSGNEQYF.